The 7 T cell receptor beta chains given below trace back to one sample, sequenced in a study of long-term antiretroviral therapy in people with HIV. Run at survey level, the immunoSEQ assay was version v3.0. Measured with immunoSEQ multiplex PCR; TCRdb has only the in-frame clones, and not every one. This repertoire shows tens of thousands of clones, roughly three quarters found once; its top ten account for 4.5% to 5.5%. The sample here was unsorted PBMCs, taken 0.5 years after starting antiretroviral therapy. These receptors all come from a woman in her forties with HIV.

V gene TRBV2 combines with J gene TRBJ1-2; TRBD1 matches 8 bases. Germline loops: CDR1 SNHLY, CDR2 FYNNEI. The CDR3 contains 15 residues. J lost 8 bases, V lost 3 bases, and 11 bases had no gene match. CDR3 in amino acids: CASSEDGQGNRGYTF. The CDR3, as DNA: TGTGCCAGCAGTGAGGATGGACAGGGAAATCGGGGCTACACCTTC.

The chain uses TRBV7-7 and TRBJ2-1; a possible D gene is TRBD2 (6 bases). The CDR3 totals 9 residues. V was shortened by 7 bases and J by 15 bases, with 10 bases between the two germline ends. The germline V gene has CDR1 SSHAT and CDR2 FNYEAQ (reference sequence). The CDR3 is CASTPGRFF. CDR3 in DNA: TGTGCCAGCACACCCGGGAGGTTCTTC.

This chain uses TRBV7-9 with TRBJ2-5; D may be TRBD1 (6 bases). The CDR3 covers 13 residues. In germline, CDR1 is SEHNR, CDR2 FQNEAQ (reference sequence). Trimming pared 5 bases from V and 5 bases from J, leaving 12 bases between. Written as DNA, the CDR3 is TGTGCCAGCAGCCATACAGGGAAGGAGACCCAGTACTTC. As protein: CASSHTGKETQYF.

V usage is TRBV5-4 and J usage is TRBJ1-6; D is ambiguous. V was cut by 0 bases and J by 6 bases, with 4 bases left in between. CDR1 is SGHNT, CDR2 YYREEE, per germline (reference sequence). CDR3 length: 13 amino acids. The CDR3 bases are TGTGCCAGCAGCTTGGAGGGTAATTCACCCCTCCACTTT. Its protein is CASSLEGNSPLHF.

This clone was picked up a small number of times. V usage is TRBV6-4 and J usage is TRBJ1-6, with D possibly TRBD1 on 5 matching bases. The CDR3 loop spans 14 amino acids. V gave up 5 bases and J gave up 6 bases, with 11 bases separating them. Germline V gene sequence: CDR1 MRHNA, CDR2 SNTAGT. The CDR3 loop reads CASSPGTGNSPLHF. For the CDR3, the DNA is TGTGCCAGCAGTCCCGGGACGGGTAATTCACCCCTCCACTTT.

This rearrangement joins TRBV7-2 to TRBJ2-4; the D call may be TRBD1 or TRBD2 (5 bases each). Germline loops: CDR1 SGHTA, CDR2 FQGNSA. V lost 5 bases and J lost 7, with 18 bases in between. The CDR3 consists of 15 residues. The CDR3: CASSNKPGWGNIQYF. CDR3 bases: TGTGCCAGCAGCAACAAACCAGGTTGGGGGAACATTCAGTACTTC.

The V call is TRBV13, the J call TRBJ1-6; D is undetermined. From germline, CDR1 is PRHDT and CDR2 FYEKMQ (reference sequence). V was trimmed by 2 bases and J by 1 base, leaving 9 bases between them. The CDR3 loop spans 16 amino acids. The CDR3 spells CASSLSRGSYNSPLHF. DNA for the CDR3: TGTGCCAGCAGCTTATCTCGGGGATCCTATAATTCACCCCTCCACTTT.